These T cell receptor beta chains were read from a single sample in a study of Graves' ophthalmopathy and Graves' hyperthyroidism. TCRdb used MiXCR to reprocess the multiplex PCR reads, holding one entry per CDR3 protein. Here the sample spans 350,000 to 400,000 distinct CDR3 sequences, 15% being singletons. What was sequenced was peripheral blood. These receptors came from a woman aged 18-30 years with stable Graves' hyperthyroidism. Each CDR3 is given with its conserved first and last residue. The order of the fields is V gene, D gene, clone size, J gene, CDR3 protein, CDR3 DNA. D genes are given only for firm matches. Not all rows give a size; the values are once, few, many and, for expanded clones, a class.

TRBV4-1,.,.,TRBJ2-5,CASSQALWGKETQYF,TGCGCCAGCAGCCAAGCCCTTTGGGGGAAAGAGACCCAGTACTTC
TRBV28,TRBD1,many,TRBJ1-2,CASSPLDRAITGYTF,TGTGCCAGCAGTCCACTTGACAGGGCCATTACGGGCTACACCTTC
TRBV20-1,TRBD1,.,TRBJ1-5,CSARDWDRGFGNQPQHF,TGCAGTGCTAGAGATTGGGACAGGGGGTTCGGTAATCAGCCCCAGCATTTT
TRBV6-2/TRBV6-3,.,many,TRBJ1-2,CASSSRDNYGYTF,TGTGCCAGCAGTTCCCGGGACAACTATGGCTACACCTTC
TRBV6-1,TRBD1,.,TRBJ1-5,CASGRGQGDQPQHF,TGTGCCTCCGGACGGGGACAGGGTGATCAGCCCCAGCATTTT
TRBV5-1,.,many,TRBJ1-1,CASQGAGRGDTEAFF,TGCGCCAGCCAGGGAGCAGGGAGAGGGGACACTGAAGCTTTCTTT
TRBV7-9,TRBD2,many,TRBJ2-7,CASSSPGLAGYEQYF,TGTGCCAGCAGCTCCCCGGGACTAGCGGGATACGAGCAGTACTTC
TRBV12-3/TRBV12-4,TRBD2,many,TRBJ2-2,CASSGWRGGPGELFF,TGTGCCAGCAGTGGATGGCGGGGGGGCCCCGGGGAGCTGTTTTTT
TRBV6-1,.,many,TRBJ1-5,CASSRTAGQPQHF,TGTGCCAGCAGTCGGACAGCAGGCCAGCCCCAGCATTTT
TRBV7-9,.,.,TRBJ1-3,CASSHGNTICF,TGTGCCAGCAGCCACGGAAACACCATATGTTTT
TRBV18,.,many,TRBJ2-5,CASSPASANMDF,TGTGCCAGCTCACCAGCTTCCGCTAATATGGACTTC
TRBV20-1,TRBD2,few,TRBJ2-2,CSAARTSGGAAGELFF,TGCAGTGCCGCGCGGACTAGCGGGGGGGCGGCCGGGGAGCTGTTTTTT
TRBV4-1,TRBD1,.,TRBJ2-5,CASSQGRGLGETQYF,TGCGCCAGCAGCCAAGGCAGGGGGCTTGGAGAGACCCAGTACTTC
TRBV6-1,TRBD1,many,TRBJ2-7,CASSRTGNYEQYF,TGTGCCAGCTCCCGGACAGGAAACTACGAGCAGTACTTC
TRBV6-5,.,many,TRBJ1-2,CASSWNDIFDGYTF,TGTGCCAGCAGTTGGAACGACATCTTTGACGGCTACACCTTC
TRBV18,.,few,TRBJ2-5,CASSQPGKETQYF,TGTGCCAGCTCACAACCAGGGAAAGAGACCCAGTACTTC
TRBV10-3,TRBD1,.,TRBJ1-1,CATRDRENSEAFF,TGTGCCACCCGGGACAGGGAGAATAGTGAAGCTTTCTTT
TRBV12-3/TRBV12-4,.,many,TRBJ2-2,CASSLVQAYTGELFF,TGTGCCAGCAGTTTAGTGCAGGCTTACACCGGGGAGCTGTTTTTT
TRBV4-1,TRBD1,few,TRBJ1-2,CASSHADRELYGYTF,TGCGCCAGCAGCCATGCCGACAGGGAACTATATGGCTACACCTTC
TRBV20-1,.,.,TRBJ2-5,CSARDIFGRETQYF,TGCAGTGCTCGGGACATCTTCGGCAGGGAGACCCAGTACTTC
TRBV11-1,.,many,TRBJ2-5,CASSLVNEETQYF,TGTGCCAGCAGCTTAGTTAACGAAGAGACCCAGTACTTC
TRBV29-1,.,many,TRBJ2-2,CSVDRKNTGELFF,TGCAGCGTTGACAGGAAAAACACCGGGGAGCTGTTTTTT
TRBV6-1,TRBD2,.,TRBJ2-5,CASALAGYTEGETQYF,TGTGCCAGCGCGCTAGCGGGCTACACTGAGGGGGAGACCCAGTACTTC
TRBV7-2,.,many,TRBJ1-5,CASSLRALSDQPQHF,TGTGCCAGCAGCTTAAGGGCCCTCAGCGATCAGCCCCAGCATTTT
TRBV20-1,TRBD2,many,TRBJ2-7,CSARGVASGDYEQYF,TGCAGTGCTAGAGGAGTCGCTAGCGGGGACTACGAGCAGTACTTC
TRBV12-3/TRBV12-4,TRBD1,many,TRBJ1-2,CASSILGTGNYGYTF,TGTGCCAGCAGTATCCTCGGGACAGGAAACTATGGCTACACCTTC
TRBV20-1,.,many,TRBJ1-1,CSVYHGKEAFF,TGCAGCGTTTATCATGGAAAGGAAGCTTTCTTT
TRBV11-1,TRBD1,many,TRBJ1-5,CASSLWWQGEHQPQHF,TGTGCCAGCAGCTTATGGTGGCAGGGGGAGCATCAGCCCCAGCATTTT
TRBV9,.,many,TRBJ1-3,CASSVGRLSGNTIYF,TGTGCCAGCAGCGTAGGCAGGCTCTCTGGAAACACCATATATTTT
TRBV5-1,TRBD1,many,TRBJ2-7,CAIPRQGHSYEQYF,TGCGCCATCCCGCGACAGGGGCACTCCTACGAGCAGTACTTC
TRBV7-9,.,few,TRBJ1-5,CASSLAGYNQPQHF,TGTGCCAGCAGCTTAGCAGGGTACAATCAGCCCCAGCATTTT
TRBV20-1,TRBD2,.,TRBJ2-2,CSARDVAGGTGELFF,TGCAGTGCTAGAGATGTAGCGGGGGGCACCGGGGAGCTGTTTTTT
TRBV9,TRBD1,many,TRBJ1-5,CASSAPGQTINQPQHF,TGTGCCAGCAGCGCACCGGGACAGACCATCAATCAGCCCCAGCATTTT
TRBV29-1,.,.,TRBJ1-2,CSVGPVINYGYTF,TGCAGCGTTGGTCCAGTGATCAACTATGGCTACACCTTC
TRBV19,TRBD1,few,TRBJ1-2,CASSPQGASHSGYTF,TGTGCCAGTAGTCCACAGGGGGCGAGTCATTCTGGCTACACCTTC
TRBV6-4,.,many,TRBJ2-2,CASSESVAGELFF,TGTGCCAGCAGTGAAAGCGTCGCCGGGGAGCTGTTTTTT
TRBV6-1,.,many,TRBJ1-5,CATSRSVSNQPQHF,TGTGCTACCTCCCGGTCGGTTAGCAATCAGCCCCAGCATTTT
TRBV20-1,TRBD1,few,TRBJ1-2,CSARDMLGQRSYGYTF,TGCAGTGCTAGAGATATGCTGGGACAGAGGTCCTATGGCTACACCTTC
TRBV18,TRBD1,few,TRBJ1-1,CASSPAGGMNTEAFF,TGTGCCAGCTCACCGGCAGGGGGGATGAACACTGAAGCTTTCTTT
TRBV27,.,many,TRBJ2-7,CASSFFAGYEQYF,TGTGCCAGCAGTTTCTTCGCGGGCTACGAGCAGTACTTC
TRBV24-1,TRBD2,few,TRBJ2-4,CATSDLKRGFCKNIQYF,TGTGCCACCAGTGATTTGAAGCGGGGGTTTTGCAAAAACATTCAGTACTTC
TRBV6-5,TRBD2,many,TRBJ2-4,CASSSRPVGGEIAKNIQYF,TGTGCCAGCAGTTCGCGACCCGTGGGGGGGGAGATAGCCAAAAACATTCAGTACTTC
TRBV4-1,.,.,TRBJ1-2,CASSPPTGRYGYTF,TGCGCCAGCAGCCCCCCGACAGGTCGCTATGGCTACACCTTC
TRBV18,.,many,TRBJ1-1,CASSPGKNTEAFF,TGTGCCAGCTCACCAGGGAAGAACACTGAAGCTTTCTTT
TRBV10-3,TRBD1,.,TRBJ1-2,CAISESDRGYYGYTF,TGTGCCATCAGTGAGTCCGACAGGGGGTACTATGGCTACACCTTC
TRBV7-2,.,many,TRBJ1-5,CASSFPGANQPQHF,TGTGCCAGCAGCTTCCCAGGGGCGAATCAGCCCCAGCATTTT
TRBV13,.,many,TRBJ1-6,CASSRTAYNSPLHF,TGTGCCAGCAGCCGTACAGCCTATAATTCACCCCTCCACTTT
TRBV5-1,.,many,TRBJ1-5,CASSLEPQGNQPQHF,TGCGCCAGCAGCTTGGAGCCCCAGGGAAACCAGCCCCAGCATTTT
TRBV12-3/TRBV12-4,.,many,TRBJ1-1,CASRRQAGTEAFF,TGTGCCAGCAGACGACAGGCGGGCACTGAAGCTTTCTTT
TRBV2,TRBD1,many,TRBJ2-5,CASSDLGTEQETQYF,TGTGCCAGCAGCGACTTAGGGACAGAGCAAGAGACCCAGTACTTC
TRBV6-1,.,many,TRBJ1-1,CASSERTTEAFF,TGTGCCAGCAGTGAACGGACTACTGAAGCTTTCTTT
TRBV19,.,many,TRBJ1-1,CASSPPTVHTEAFF,TGTGCCAGTAGCCCCCCCACAGTTCACACTGAAGCTTTCTTT